A selection of T cell receptor beta chains follows, all from one sample in a study. TCRdb re-analysed the 5' RACE reads in MiXCR, keeping a single row per CDR3 protein. The repertoire holds fewer than 65,000 distinct CDR3 sequences, with approximately 31% as singletons. Sequenced sample: tumor-infiltrating naive CD4+ T cells sorted from the breast tumor. These receptors were collected from a female donor with breast cancer. The CDR3 runs from the conserved cysteine through the conserved F or W. The order of the fields is clone size, J gene, V gene, D gene, CDR3 DNA, CDR3 protein. D genes are given only for firm matches. Size values are once, few and many counts, or a class for expanded clones, and some rows have none.

- TRBJ1-2 TRBV6-5 - TGTGCCAGCAGCCGCACCGGGGGCGGCTATGGCTACACCTTC CASSRTGGGYGYTF
once TRBJ1-1 TRBV7-2 - TGTGCCAGCAGCTGGGCGTCGGCTCTGGTAGCTTTCTTT CASSWASALVAFF
medium-sized TRBJ1-3 TRBV5-1 - TGCGCCAGCAGCAAGGGCTTCGGAAACACCATATATTTT CASSKGFGNTIYF
many TRBJ1-5 TRBV6-6 TRBD1 TGTGCCAGCAGTTACACAGACAGGGACTATAGCAATCAGCCCCAGCATTTT CASSYTDRDYSNQPQHF
- TRBJ1-1 TRBV7-2 - TGTGCCAGCAGCCACCAGGTTTGGGGAAGGGACACTGAAGCTTTCTTT CASSHQVWGRDTEAFF
- TRBJ1-2 TRBV4-1 TRBD1 TGCGCCAGCAGCCAAGAAACAGGGGACTATGGCTACACCTTC CASSQETGDYGYTF
many TRBJ2-7 TRBV20-1 TRBD1 TGCAGTGCTAGACCAGGGGGCCTCTCCTACGAGCAGTACTTC CSARPGGLSYEQYF
- TRBJ1-1 TRBV9 - TGTGCCAGCAGCGTAGAAGAGGCCACTGAAGCTTTCTTT CASSVEEATEAFF
few TRBJ2-2 TRBV5-6 TRBD1 TGTGCCAGCATCAATGGTCCCAGGGGGCGCGGAACCGGGGAGCTGTTTTTT CASINGPRGRGTGELFF
many TRBJ1-1 TRBV12-3/TRBV12-4 - TGTGCCAGCAGTTTGTACCGCGCTGAAGCTTTCTTT CASSLYRAEAFF
- TRBJ2-3 TRBV20-1 TRBD2 TGCAGTGCTAGAGATTGGCGGGGGGAGGTAGATACGCAGTATTTT CSARDWRGEVDTQYF
medium-sized TRBJ2-6 TRBV9 - TGTGCCAGCAGCGCCCATCCGACGGGGAACTCTGGGGCCAACGTCCTGACTTTC CASSAHPTGNSGANVLTF
- TRBJ2-5 TRBV5-1 TRBD1 TGCGCCAGCAGCGCCACAGGGGGTGAGACCCAGTACTTC CASSATGGETQYF
- TRBJ1-2 TRBV12-3/TRBV12-4 - TGTGCCAGCCGGCCCGGGAGGGATGTAGGTGGCTACACCTTC CASRPGRDVGGYTF
few TRBJ2-3 TRBV4-1 TRBD2 TGCGCCAGCAGCCAAGATTGGGGGACTAGTCGGTATTTT CASSQDWGTSRYF
few TRBJ2-1 TRBV7-3 - TGTGCCAGCAGCTTAGCGGTTAGCTCCTACAATGAGCAGTTCTTC CASSLAVSSYNEQFF
few TRBJ2-2 TRBV9 TRBD2 TGTGCCACCCTACCCCCCAGCGGGAGGGCCCCGAACACCGGGGAGCTGTTTTTT CATLPPSGRAPNTGELFF
many TRBJ2-2 TRBV7-3 - TGTGCCAGCAGCAGAGGGTCCCACACCGGGGAGCTGTTTTTT CASSRGSHTGELFF
few TRBJ2-1 TRBV24-1 TRBD1 TGTGCCACCAGTGAATCCGGGACAGGGGCCAATGAGCAGTTCTTC CATSESGTGANEQFF
- TRBJ1-2 TRBV7-9 - TGTGCCAGCAGCCCAGACGACCCCCCCGGGCTTGGCTACACCTTC CASSPDDPPGLGYTF
few TRBJ2-5 TRBV29-1 - TGCAGCGCCCAACCGGTTCTAGGGACCCAGTACTTC CSAQPVLGTQYF
- TRBJ2-1 TRBV11-2 TRBD1 TGTGCCAGCAGCTTAGGGACAGGGGCTTACAATGAGCAGTTCTTC CASSLGTGAYNEQFF
- TRBJ2-5 TRBV11-3 TRBD1 TGTGCCAGCAGCCCCGGGGACAGGGGGCGACAAGAGACCCAGTACTTC CASSPGDRGRQETQYF
- TRBJ2-3 TRBV4-2 TRBD2 TGTGCCAGCAGCCAAGCCCCCTCTAGCGGGGGGGCCGGAGATACGCAGTATTTT CASSQAPSSGGAGDTQYF
many TRBJ1-5 TRBV5-1 - TGCGCCAGCAGCTTGGGGCCACAGGGAAGCAATCAGCCCCAGCATTTT CASSLGPQGSNQPQHF
few TRBJ1-3 TRBV30 - TGTGCCTGGAGTAAGATTCGCTCTGGAAACACCATATATTTT CAWSKIRSGNTIYF
many TRBJ2-3 TRBV5-1 - TGCGCCAGCAGCCCCGGGGACGGCACAGATACGCAGTATTTT CASSPGDGTDTQYF
- TRBJ2-7 TRBV2 TRBD1 TGTGCCAGCAAGTCCAGGGGGAGCAACGAGCAGTACTTC CASKSRGSNEQYF
- TRBJ1-6 TRBV5-4 - TGTGCCAGCAGCTTGGTGGACCGAAGGAATTCACCCCTCCACTTT CASSLVDRRNSPLHF
- TRBJ2-3 TRBV9 - TGTGCCAGCAGCGTATTAGTCCATACCAAGGGCCAAAAAGAAGATACGCAGTATTTT CASSVLVHTKGQKEDTQYF
- TRBJ2-1 TRBV20-1 TRBD2 TGCAGTGCTATAAGGCTAGCGGGATACAATGAGCAGTTCTTC CSAIRLAGYNEQFF
many TRBJ1-2 TRBV29-1 - TGCAGCGCCTCGTCCAGGGGCGGCTACACCTTC CSASSRGGYTF
few TRBJ2-7 TRBV10-3 - TGTGCCATCGCGAAGACAGAAGGCGGCGACGAGCAGTACTTC CAIAKTEGGDEQYF
many TRBJ2-3 TRBV20-1 - TGCAGTGCTAGTCTCGCTAGCGCAAGCACAGATACGCAGTATTTT CSASLASASTDTQYF
- TRBJ2-1 TRBV5-1 - TGCGCCAGCAGCTTGGTTGGGTTCAGTGGGCAGTTCTTC CASSLVGFSGQFF
few TRBJ2-2 TRBV12-3/TRBV12-4 - TGTGCCAGCAGTTTTCGGCCGCTGGGGGGGCACACCGGGGAGCTGTTTTTT CASSFRPLGGHTGELFF
many TRBJ2-3 TRBV7-9 - TGTGCCAGCAGCCCCGGGACATTTCCCACAGATACGCAGTATTTT CASSPGTFPTDTQYF
- TRBJ2-5 TRBV7-6 TRBD1 TGTGCCAGCAGCTTAGAGGGGACAGGGCCGAAGACCCAGTACTTC CASSLEGTGPKTQYF
few TRBJ2-3 TRBV5-1 - TGCGCCAGCAGCTTGGGATCCAGCACTCCCCTAGATACGCAGTATTTT CASSLGSSTPLDTQYF
- TRBJ1-6 TRBV4-3 TRBD1 TGCGCCAGCAGCCAAGATTTGACAGGGAATTATAATTCACCCCTCCACTTT CASSQDLTGNYNSPLHF
- TRBJ2-7 TRBV6-1 TRBD2 TGTGCCAGCAGTTTAGCGGGGCTAACCTACGAGCAGTACTTC CASSLAGLTYEQYF
medium-sized TRBJ2-1 TRBV20-1 TRBD2 TGCAGTGCTTATGGACTAGCGGGAGTCCTCAATGAGCAGTTCTTC CSAYGLAGVLNEQFF